This entry describes one T cell receptor beta chain. This CDR3 has 17 residues. Germline loops: CDR1 WSHSY, CDR2 SAAADI. V shed 4 bases, J shed 0 bases, and the junction held 6 bases outside the gene matches. The data belong to a study of OX40 agonist ivuxolimab in advanced cancers. Measured with immunoSEQ multiplex PCR; TCRdb has only the in-frame clones, and not every one. Among some 77,000 clones listed, 83% were seen once. Patients had blood sampled at baseline and again on cycle 4 day 1 and cycle 7 day 1. The sequence came from an adult with an advanced solid tumor such as melanoma, head and neck, liver or kidney cancer. Sequenced material: CD4+ or CD8+ T cells sorted from blood, taken in a trial of the OX40 agonist ivuxolimab. The V and J genes are TRBV10-2 and TRBJ1-3; 10 bases are shared with TRBD1. This CDR3 is CASSVGTGALSGNTIYF. The CDR3 region has the DNA TGCGCCAGCAGTGTGGGGACAGGGGCCCTCTCTGGAAACACCATATATTTT.